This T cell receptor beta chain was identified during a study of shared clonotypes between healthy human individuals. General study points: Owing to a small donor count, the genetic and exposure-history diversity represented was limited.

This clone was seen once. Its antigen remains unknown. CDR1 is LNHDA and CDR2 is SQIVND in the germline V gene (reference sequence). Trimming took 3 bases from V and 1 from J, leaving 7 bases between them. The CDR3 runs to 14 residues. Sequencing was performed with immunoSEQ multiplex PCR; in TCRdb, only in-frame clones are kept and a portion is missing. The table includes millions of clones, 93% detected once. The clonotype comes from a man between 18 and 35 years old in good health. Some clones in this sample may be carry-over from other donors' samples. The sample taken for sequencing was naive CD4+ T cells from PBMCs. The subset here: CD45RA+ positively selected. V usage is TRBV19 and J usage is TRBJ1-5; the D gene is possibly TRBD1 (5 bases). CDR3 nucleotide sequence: TGTGCCAGTAGTATGGGACTCAGCAATCAGCCCCAGCATTTT. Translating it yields CASSMGLSNQPQHF.